Following are 8 T cell receptor beta chains from one sample sequenced in a study of technical replicates of blood from a few donors. The data were produced by immunoSEQ multiplex PCR, yet TCRdb's version contains in-frame clones alone and is incomplete. The table has tens of thousands of clones, about 94% seen once; the top ten hold 3%. Input material: PBMCs. These receptor sequences come from a human donor in good health. Some clones in this sample may be carry-over from other donors' samples.

The V and J genes are TRBV7-9 and TRBJ1-2, with D maybe TRBD1 (5 bases). Trimming cost V 3 bases and J 8 bases, with 16 bases left between them. There are 14 residues in the CDR3. CDR1 SEHNR and CDR2 FQNEAQ come from the germline V gene (reference sequence). The CDR3 protein is CASSFEDTDGGYTF. CDR3 nucleotide sequence: TGTGCCAGCAGCTTTGAGGACACCGACGGCGGCTACACCTTC.

The V and J genes are TRBV4-3 and TRBJ1-2; D possibly corresponds to TRBD1 (6 bases). Between the trimmed V and J ends, which lost 3 bases and 0 bases, there was a span of 11 bases. Germline assignment: CDR1 LGHNA and CDR2 YSLEER. The CDR3 contains 15 residues. In DNA form, the CDR3 reads TGCGCCAGCAGCCATTTTGGGACATCTAACTATGGCTACACCTTC. Its protein is CASSHFGTSNYGYTF.

The sample holds one count of this clone. The chain joins TRBV19 to TRBJ2-7; unclear D gene. The CDR3 runs 11 residues. V was clipped by 10 bases and J by 0 bases, with 7 bases between them. Germline lookup yields CDR1 LNHDA and CDR2 SQIVND (reference sequence). This CDR3 reads CATGDSYEQYF. DNA for the CDR3: TGTGCCACCGGAGACTCCTACGAGCAGTACTTC.

This chain uses TRBV7-2 with TRBJ2-5; TRBD2 matches 16 bases. The J segment lost 6 bases and the V segment lost 5 bases, leaving 15 bases of the junction unmatched. Germline-derived CDR1 and CDR2 are SGHTA and FQGNSA. The CDR3 consists of 19 residues. CDR3 nucleotides: TGTGCCAGCAGCGACGGGACTAGCGGGAGGGCCGAGGCGGTAAAGACCCAGTACTTC. This encodes CASSDGTSGRAEAVKTQYF. The full variable domain, its missing parts supplied by reference TRBV7-2 and TRBJ2-5, is GAGVSQSPSNKVTEKGKDVELRCDPISGHTALYWYRQSLGQGLEFLIYFQGNSAPDKSGLPSDRFSAERTGGSVSTLTIQRTQQEDSAVYLCASSDGTSGRAEAVKTQYFGPGTRLLVL.

V and J are TRBV28 and TRBJ2-5, with D perhaps matching TRBD2 (5 bases). CDR1 and CDR2 from the germline V gene are MDHEN and SYDVKM. The CDR3 extends over 15 amino acids. V lost 3 bases, J lost 5 bases, and 16 bases lay in between. CDR3 residues: CASSFPSGRIETQYF. Written as DNA, the CDR3 is TGTGCCAGCAGTTTCCCATCGGGGAGAATCGAGACCCAGTACTTC.

The genes are TRBV21-1 and TRBJ2-3; the listed D gene, TRBD1, was not tested against the DNA. TRBV21-1 is described as a pseudogene. This CDR3 region has 16 residues. CDR3: CASTEIRDRVPDTQYF. CDR3 nucleotide sequence: TGTGCCAGCACCGAAATCCGGGACAGGGTGCCAGATACGCAGTATTTT.

The chain employs TRBV11-2 and TRBJ2-3, with no clear D. Germline CDR1 is SGHAT and CDR2 is FQNNGV. Trimming took off 5 bases at V and 6 bases at J, with 12 bases between the two ends. The CDR3 extends over 13 amino acids. CDR3 sequence reads: CASSAVVVDTQYF. CDR3 sequence (DNA): TGTGCCAGCAGCGCGGTCGTGGTGGATACGCAGTATTTT.

The chain carries TRBV9 and TRBJ2-1; 10 bases line up with TRBD2. CDR3 size: 19 residues. Unmatched junction bases numbered 25, after V lost 0 bases and J lost 16 bases. The germline CDR1 and CDR2 sequences are SGDLS and YYNGEE. This CDR3 reads CASSVGVSGLGLAGATQFF. In DNA form, the CDR3 reads TGTGCCAGCAGCGTAGGTGTCTCGGGGTTGGGGCTAGCGGGGGCCACCCAATTCTTC.